Presented here are 30 T cell receptor beta chains from one specimen sequenced in a study of CD8 T cells in Susac syndrome. The authors reverse transcribed about 0.5 to 1 ug RNA with random hexamers. TCRdb ran MiXCR on the immunoSEQ multiplex PCR reads and lists one entry per CDR3 protein. The repertoire holds 170,000 or so distinct CDR3 sequences, with 85% to 95% as singletons. The sequencing input was CD4+ T cells from PBMCs. Source of these receptors: a human donor with Susac syndrome.

J is TRBJ2-3 and V is TRBV27; 9 nucleotides line up with TRBD1. This CDR3 has 16 amino acids. Germline assignment: CDR1 MNHEY and CDR2 SMNVEV (reference sequence). V was clipped by 2 bases and J by 2 bases; unmatched bases: 5. CDR3 coding DNA: TGTGCCAGCAGTTTACGACAGGGGGGTCCCACAGATACGCAGTATTTT. Amino acid sequence: CASSLRQGGPTDTQYF.

V is TRBV10-3 and J is TRBJ2-5; no definite D call. V lost 0 bases and J lost 3, with 5 bases in between. This CDR3 comprises 13 residues. Germline CDR1 and CDR2: ENHRY and SYGVKD. CDR3 DNA sequence: TGTGCCATCAGTGAGTCCGACGAAGAGACCCAGTACTTC. This translates into CAISESDEETQYF.

The chain is built from TRBV9 and TRBJ1-6; 8 bases fit TRBD1. The CDR3 loop spans 16 amino acids. CDR1 and CDR2 (germline): SGDLS, YYNGEE. V lost 3 bases to trimming and J lost 8 bases; unmatched junction nucleotides: 10. DNA of the CDR3: TGTGCCAGCAGCGCCGCAGGGGGCCCCAATGATTCACCCCTCCACTTT. This gives the protein CASSAAGGPNDSPLHF.

The chain uses TRBV25-1 and TRBJ1-1; unclear D gene. The CDR3 covers 16 residues. Per germline, CDR1 MGHDK and CDR2 SYGVNS. Trimming cost V 0 bases and J 6 bases, with 17 bases left between them. CDR3 coding DNA: TGTGCCAGCAGTGAATATATTCCCGGGGTGGAGGCTGAAGCTTTCTTT. It codes for CASSEYIPGVEAEAFF.

This rearrangement joins TRBV29-1 to TRBJ2-1; D call uncertain. Trimming stripped 5 bases from V and 6 bases from J, with 17 bases between. The CDR3 is 14 residues long. The germline V gene has CDR1 SQVTM and CDR2 ANQGSEA. CDR3 amino acids: CSVPKAPFRNEQFF. CDR3 nucleotides: TGCAGCGTTCCCAAGGCCCCGTTCCGCAATGAGCAGTTCTTC.

This clonotype has just one count. The V gene is TRBV20-1, the J gene TRBJ2-2; the match to TRBD2 covers 7 bases. J gave up 5 bases and V 0 bases, and 6 bases lay outside the gene matches. The CDR3 extends over 15 amino acids. Germline lookup yields CDR1 DFQATT and CDR2 SNEGSKA (reference sequence). The CDR3 nucleotides read TGCAGTGCTAGAGATTCGGGGGGAAGGACCGGGGAGCTGTTTTTT. Its translation: CSARDSGGRTGELFF.

The CDR3 here is CATTGGARETQYF. As DNA, the CDR3 is TGTGCCACTACCGGAGGGGCCAGGGAGACCCAGTACTTC. The chain has TRBV28 and TRBJ2-5; D might be TRBD2 (6 bases). The CDR3 totals 13 residues. V was cut by 10 bases and J by 5 bases, with 17 bases left in between. In germline, CDR1 is MDHEN, CDR2 SYDVKM.

V is TRBV20-1 and J is TRBJ2-3, with D tentatively TRBD1 or TRBD2 (5 bases each). The CDR3 covers 14 residues. Germline CDR1 is DFQATT and CDR2 is SNEGSKA (reference sequence). CDR3 nucleotides: TGCAGAGCGACGGGGCACTTAAGCACAGATACGCAGTATTTT. Its translation: CRATGHLSTDTQYF.

The chain is built from TRBV7-2 and TRBJ2-7; 11 nucleotides align to TRBD2. The CDR3 is 17 amino acids. The V and J ends lost 4 bases and 3 bases, in that order; junction bases with no gene match: 11. From germline, CDR1 is SGHTA and CDR2 FQGNSA. CDR3 DNA sequence: TGTGCCAGCAGCTCCGCCGCAACTAGCGGGAGAATCTACGAGCAGTACTTC. This gives the protein CASSSAATSGRIYEQYF.

In its sample, this clonotype was seen once. The chain combines TRBV5-1 with TRBJ2-1; D uncertain. The CDR3 consists of 15 residues. Germline CDR1 SGHRS, CDR2 YFSETQ. Trimming took 0 bases from V and 0 from J, leaving 7 bases between them. The CDR3 bases are TGCGCCAGCAGCTTGGGGAGCGACTCCTACAATGAGCAGTTCTTC. Amino acid sequence: CASSLGSDSYNEQFF.

V usage is TRBV18 and J usage is TRBJ2-1; D unresolved. The V end was cut by 0 bases, the J end by 7 bases, with 16 bases between. The CDR3 length is 16 residues. Looked up from germline, CDR1 is KGHSH and CDR2 is LQKENI. This CDR3 is CASSPPQYSAANEQFF. CDR3 DNA sequence: TGTGCCAGCTCACCACCGCAGTATTCGGCCGCGAATGAGCAGTTCTTC.

The V gene is TRBV12-3 or TRBV12-4, the J gene TRBJ2-2, with D unresolved. There are 15 residues in the CDR3. Trimming took off 0 bases at V and 0 bases at J, with 5 bases between the two ends. DNA for the CDR3: TGTGCCAGCAGTTTAGCCCTGTCGAACACCGGGGAGCTGTTTTTT. It codes for CASSLALSNTGELFF.

This clonotype was recorded only once. V usage is TRBV27 and J usage is TRBJ2-3, with 9 bases lining up with TRBD1. Looked up from germline, CDR1 is MNHEY and CDR2 is SMNVEV (reference sequence). The trim removed 5 bases at V and 3 bases at J, leaving 6 bases unmatched. This CDR3 region has 15 residues. The CDR3 DNA reads TGTGCCAGCAGTCCGGACAGGGGAGTAACAGATACGCAGTATTTT. Residues: CASSPDRGVTDTQYF.

The gene calls are TRBV19 and TRBJ1-3; possibly TRBD1 for D (6 bases). The CDR3 is made up of 16 amino acids. Looked up from germline, CDR1 is LNHDA and CDR2 is SQIVND (reference sequence). The V and J ends lost 7 bases and 0 bases respectively, with 16 bases between them. The CDR3 loop reads CASTWTATNSGNTIYF. CDR3 DNA: TGTGCCAGTACTTGGACAGCGACAAACTCTGGAAACACCATATATTTT.

V gene TRBV7-9 combines with J gene TRBJ2-3, with D possibly TRBD2 on 6 matching bases. The CDR3 sequence is 15 residues long. From germline, CDR1 is SEHNR and CDR2 FQNEAQ (reference sequence). Deletions cut 5 bases from V and 3 bases from J, with 15 bases between. The CDR3 reads CASSTDAGWTDTQYF. CDR3 sequence (DNA): TGTGCCAGCAGCACGGACGCGGGATGGACAGATACGCAGTATTTT.

The rearrangement joins TRBV19 to TRBJ2-1; D call uncertain. CDR1 LNHDA and CDR2 SQIVND come from the germline V gene (reference sequence). Trimming pared 3 bases from V and 0 bases from J, leaving 6 bases between. The CDR3 consists of 14 residues. DNA of the CDR3: TGTGCCAGTAGTATTGCTGACTCCTACAATGAGCAGTTCTTC. It specifies CASSIADSYNEQFF.

The rearrangement uses TRBV7-2 and TRBJ2-1; a weak D match, TRBD2 (6 bases). The CDR3 sequence is 16 residues long. Germline V gene lookup returns CDR1 SGHTA and CDR2 FQGNSA. Trimming removed 3 bases at V and 5 bases at J, with 17 bases between. The CDR3 sequence is CASSFVGGRGNNEQFF. In DNA form, the CDR3 reads TGTGCCAGCAGCTTCGTGGGAGGTAGGGGTAACAATGAGCAGTTCTTC.

The chain has TRBV4-2 and TRBJ2-2; D remains unclear. The CDR3 extends over 18 amino acids. Per germline, CDR1 LGHNA and CDR2 YNFKEQ. V was clipped by 0 bases and J by 0 bases, with 14 bases between them. The CDR3 nucleotides are TGTGCCAGCAGCCAAGATTTCGGCGGTTTAGCGAACACCGGGGAGCTGTTTTTT. Protein sequence: CASSQDFGGLANTGELFF.

The genes are TRBV18 and TRBJ1-5; the D is unclear. The germline CDR1 and CDR2 sequences are KGHSH and LQKENI. This CDR3 comprises 16 residues. V dropped 4 bases and J dropped 2 bases, with 15 bases sitting between them. The CDR3 here is CASSLQAMEGNQPQHF. The CDR3 DNA sequence: TGTGCCAGCTCACTTCAGGCGATGGAGGGCAATCAGCCCCAGCATTTT.

The gene calls are TRBV7-2 and TRBJ1-4, with unresolved D. This CDR3 comprises 15 residues. Germline V gene data show CDR1 as SGHTA and CDR2 as FQGNSA. Trimming cost V 2 bases and J 7 bases, with 14 bases left between them. The CDR3 here is CASSLMGESGEKLFF. The DNA for the CDR3 is TGTGCCAGCAGCTTAATGGGTGAATCTGGTGAAAAACTGTTTTTT. Full variable domain (rest looked up from reference TRBV7-2 and TRBJ1-4): GAGVSQSPSNKVTEKGKDVELRCDPISGHTALYWYRQSLGQGLEFLIYFQGNSAPDKSGLPSDRFSAERTGGSVSTLTIQRTQQEDSAVYLCASSLMGESGEKLFFGSGTQLSVL.

The V gene is TRBV29-1, the J gene TRBJ1-1; D remains unclear. Trimming pared 7 bases from V and 0 bases from J, leaving 9 bases between. Germline assignment: CDR1 SQVTM and CDR2 ANQGSEA. There are 12 residues in the CDR3. For the CDR3, the DNA is TGCAGCGCCAAACAGATGAACACTGAAGCTTTCTTT. Its translation is CSAKQMNTEAFF. Looking up the rest from reference TRBV29-1 and TRBJ1-1 gives the full variable domain: SAVISQKPSRDICQRGTSLTIQCQVDSQVTMMFWYRQQPGQSLTLIATANQGSEATYESGFVIDKFPISRPNLTFSTLTVSNMSPEDSSIYLCSAKQMNTEAFFGQGTRLTVV.

The CDR3: CASSPPGGQVNSPLHF. The CDR3 DNA reads TGTGCCAGCAGCCCGCCGGGGGGACAGGTGAATTCACCCCTCCACTTT. The rearrangement links TRBV6-1 to TRBJ1-6; 8 nucleotides agree with TRBD1. The CDR3 is 16 residues long. Germline V gene sequence: CDR1 MNHNS, CDR2 SASEGT. The junction had 11 bases not matched to a gene; V was cut back by 6 bases and J by 7 bases.

The chain carries TRBV30 and TRBJ1-2; 7 positions match TRBD1. CDR1 and CDR2 from the germline V gene are GTSNPN and SVGIG (reference sequence). The CDR3 has 15 amino acids. V was pared by 4 bases and J by 7 bases, with 15 bases of the junction left unmatched. CDR3: CAWTIRRQGVGGYTF. The CDR3 DNA reads TGTGCCTGGACCATCAGGCGCCAGGGGGTAGGTGGCTACACCTTC. The variable domain in full, with the rest retrieved from reference TRBV30 and TRBJ1-2, is SQTIHQWPATLVQPVGSPLSLECTVEGTSNPNLYWYRQAAGRGLQLLFYSVGIGQISSEVPQNLSASRPQDRQFILSSKKLLLSDSGFYLCAWTIRRQGVGGYTFGSGTRLTVV.

The chain links TRBV30 to TRBJ1-3; TRBD1 matches at 8 bases. Germline V gene sequence: CDR1 GTSNPN, CDR2 SVGIG (reference sequence). This CDR3 is built from 15 residues. Trimming cost V 3 bases and J 1 base; bases outside gene matches: 5. CDR3 nucleotides: TGTGCCTGGAGGGCAGGGGGCGCGTCTGGAAACACCATATATTTT. Translating gives CAWRAGGASGNTIYF.

This chain uses TRBV12-3 or TRBV12-4 with TRBJ1-2; no firm D call. CDR3 size: 12 residues. V lost 6 bases and J 6 bases, leaving 11 bases between the germline ends. For the CDR3, the DNA is TGTGCCAGCAGCCCCTCCGGGGATGGCTACACCTTC. It is translated as CASSPSGDGYTF.

The chain joins TRBV18 to TRBJ1-1; 9 nucleotides agree with TRBD1. Germline CDR1 and CDR2: KGHSH and LQKENI. The CDR3 is 13 amino acids. The V and J ends lost 5 bases and 6 bases, in that order; junction bases with no gene match: 4. For the CDR3, the DNA is TGTGCCAGCTCAGCCGGACAGGGGCCTGAAGCTTTCTTT. Translation gives CASSAGQGPEAFF.

The chain links TRBV11-2 to TRBJ2-2, with D maybe TRBD2 (7 bases). Germline lookup yields CDR1 SGHAT and CDR2 FQNNGV. The CDR3 covers 15 residues. V shed 3 bases and J shed 5 bases, with 13 bases lying between them. CDR3 in DNA: TGTGCCAGCAGCTTCCGGGGGGCGGGGACCGGGGAGCTGTTTTTT. Translated: CASSFRGAGTGELFF.

The gene calls are TRBV5-1 and TRBJ1-2; 7 nucleotides align to TRBD1. V gave up 0 bases and J gave up 2 bases; unmatched junction bases: 7. The CDR3 covers 16 residues. CDR1 and CDR2 from the germline V gene are SGHRS and YFSETQ. CDR3 nucleotides: TGCGCCAGCAGCTTGGCCCCGTCAGGGGGAAACTATGGCTACACCTTC. It yields the protein CASSLAPSGGNYGYTF.

The CDR3 coding sequence is TGCAGTGCGAGCACGGGAGTTGGGGTTCAACAGACCCAGTACTTC. It is translated as CSASTGVGVQQTQYF. The chain employs TRBV20-1 and TRBJ2-5; the D gene is possibly TRBD2 (6 bases). Per germline, CDR1 DFQATT and CDR2 SNEGSKA (reference sequence). This CDR3 has 15 residues. Trimming took 6 bases from V and 6 from J, leaving 23 bases between them.

The gene calls are TRBV6-6 and TRBJ1-1, with D perhaps matching TRBD1 (5 bases). This CDR3 is built from 13 residues. The V end lost 6 bases, the J end lost 4 bases, and 12 bases lay between the germline ends. Germline CDR1 MNHNY, CDR2 SVGAGI (reference sequence). CDR3 coding DNA: TGTGCCAGCAGAACCCAGGGAGCCACTGAAGCTTTCTTT. Translation: CASRTQGATEAFF.